This TCR beta chain was profiled in a study of shared clonotypes between healthy human individuals. With regard to this clone: Its antigen is not known.

Naive CD8 cells were CD45RO-negative, positively selected for CCR7, excluding terminally differentiated effector memory CD45RA+ cells. CDR3 size: 14 residues. J lost 6 bases, V lost 3 bases, and 3 bases had no gene match. From germline, CDR1 is MNHEY and CDR2 SVGAGI. Study-level results: Only a few donors were included, so the genetic and exposure-history diversity represented was limited.

Generated by immunoSEQ multiplex PCR, the TCRdb table keeps only in-frame clones and is missing some. The profile shows about 2 million clones, about 94% of them singletons. Specimen: naive CD8+ T cells sorted from blood. The chain combines TRBV6-5 with TRBJ2-3; 10 bases align to TRBD2. The receptor was derived from a man aged 18 to 29 in good health. CDR3 DNA sequence: TGTGCCAGCAGTTATAGCGGGAGGCCTGATACGCAGTATTTT. The encoded protein is CASSYSGRPDTQYF.